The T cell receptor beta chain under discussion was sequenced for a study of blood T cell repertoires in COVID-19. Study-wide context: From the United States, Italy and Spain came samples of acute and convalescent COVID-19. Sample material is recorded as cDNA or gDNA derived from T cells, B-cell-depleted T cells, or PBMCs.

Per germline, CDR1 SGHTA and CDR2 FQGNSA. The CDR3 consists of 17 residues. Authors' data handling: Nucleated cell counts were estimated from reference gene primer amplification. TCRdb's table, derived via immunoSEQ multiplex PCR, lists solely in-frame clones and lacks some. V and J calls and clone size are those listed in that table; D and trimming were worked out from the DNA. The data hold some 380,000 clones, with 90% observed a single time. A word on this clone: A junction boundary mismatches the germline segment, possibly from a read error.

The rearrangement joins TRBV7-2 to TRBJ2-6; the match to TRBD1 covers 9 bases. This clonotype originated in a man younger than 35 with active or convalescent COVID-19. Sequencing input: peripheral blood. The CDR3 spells CASSDSGTGIEGNVLTF. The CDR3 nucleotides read TGTGCCAGCAGCGATTCGGGGACAGGGATTGAGGGAAACGTGCTGACTTTC.